This record looks at one T cell receptor beta chain sequence and its context. Measured with immunoSEQ multiplex PCR; TCRdb has only the in-frame clones, and not every one. The table records more than 250,000 clones, approximately 89% of them present only once. The sample is drawn from a study of blood T cell repertoires in COVID-19. The wider study: Donors in the United States, Italy and Spain gave samples during acute or convalescent COVID-19.

The CDR3 loop spans 15 amino acids. CDR1 SNHLY and CDR2 FYNNEI come from the germline V gene. The ends were cut back, 4 bases at V and 2 bases at J, with 14 bases in the middle. Sequenced: PBMCs or T cells enriched from blood (not recorded which). The chain employs TRBV2 and TRBJ2-5, with a tentative D call TRBD1 (5 bases). The receptor was derived from a woman in her thirties who had recovered from COVID-19. CDR3 protein: CASSGGRLKQETQYF. CDR3 sequence (DNA): TGTGCCAGCAGTGGGGGCAGACTTAAACAAGAGACCCAGTACTTC.